This TCR beta chain was profiled in a study of shared clonotypes between healthy human individuals. Sequencing was performed with immunoSEQ multiplex PCR; in TCRdb, only in-frame clones are kept and a portion is missing. In the table there are more than 2,000,000 clones, about 92% of which are singletons. Study results and caveats: All-four-donor shared clonotypes had higher generation probabilities than non-shared clonotypes did. The naive CD4 repertoires of a handful of donors were compared, and around 4.9% of clonotypes were shared.

The V and J ends lost 5 bases and 9 bases, in that order; junction bases with no gene match: 8. Germline CDR1 PRHDT, CDR2 FYEKMQ (reference sequence). This CDR3 is 15 amino acids long. On this clone itself: Its antigen is still unknown.

The TCR comes from a man between 18 and 35 years old in good health. The chain is built from TRBV13 and TRBJ1-6, with 9 bases that match TRBD1. Input material: naive CD4+ T cells sorted from blood. Subset denoted: CD45RA+ positively selected. DNA for the CDR3: TGTGCCAGCAGCGAACGGACAGGGGCGGTTTCACCCCTCCACTTT. Its protein product is CASSERTGAVSPLHF.